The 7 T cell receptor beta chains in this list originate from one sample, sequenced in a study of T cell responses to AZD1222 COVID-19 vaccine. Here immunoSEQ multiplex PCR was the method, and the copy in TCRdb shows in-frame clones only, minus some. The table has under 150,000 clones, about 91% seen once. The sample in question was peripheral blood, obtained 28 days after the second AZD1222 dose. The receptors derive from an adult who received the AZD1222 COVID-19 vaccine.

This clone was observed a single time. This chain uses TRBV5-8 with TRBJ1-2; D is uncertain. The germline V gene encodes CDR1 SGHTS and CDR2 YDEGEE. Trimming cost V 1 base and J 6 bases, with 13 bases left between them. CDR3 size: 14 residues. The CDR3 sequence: CASSLFPGFDGYTF. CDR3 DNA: TGTGCCAGCAGCTTGTTCCCGGGGTTCGATGGCTACACCTTC.

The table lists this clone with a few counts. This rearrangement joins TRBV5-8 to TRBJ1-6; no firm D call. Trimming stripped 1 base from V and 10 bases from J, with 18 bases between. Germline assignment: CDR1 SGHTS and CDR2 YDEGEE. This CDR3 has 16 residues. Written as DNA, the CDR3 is TGTGCCAGCAGCTTGAGCCCCGATCTGCTGGGGTCACCCCTCCACTTT. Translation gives CASSLSPDLLGSPLHF.

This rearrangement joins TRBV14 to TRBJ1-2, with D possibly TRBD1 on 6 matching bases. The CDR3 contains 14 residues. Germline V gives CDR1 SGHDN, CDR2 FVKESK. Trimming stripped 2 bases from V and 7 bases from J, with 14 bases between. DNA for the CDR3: TGTGCCAGCAGCCAACGCTCAGGGGTGGCTGGCTACACCTTC. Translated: CASSQRSGVAGYTF. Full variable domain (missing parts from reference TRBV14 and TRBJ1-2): EAGVTQFPSHSVIEKGQTVTLRCDPISGHDNLYWYRRVMGKEIKFLLHFVKESKQDESGMPNNRFLAERTGGTYSTLKVQPAELEDSGVYFCASSQRSGVAGYTFGSGTRLTVV.

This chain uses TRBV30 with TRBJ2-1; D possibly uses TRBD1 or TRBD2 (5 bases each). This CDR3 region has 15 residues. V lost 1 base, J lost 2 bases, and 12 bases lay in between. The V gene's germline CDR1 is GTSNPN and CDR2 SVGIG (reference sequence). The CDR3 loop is CAWSEQGVTYNEQFF. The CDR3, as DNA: TGTGCCTGGAGTGAGCAGGGAGTAACCTACAATGAGCAGTTCTTC. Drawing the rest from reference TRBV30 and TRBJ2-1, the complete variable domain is SQTIHQWPATLVQPVGSPLSLECTVEGTSNPNLYWYRQAAGRGLQLLFYSVGIGQISSEVPQNLSASRPQDRQFILSSKKLLLSDSGFYLCAWSEQGVTYNEQFFGPGTRLTVL.

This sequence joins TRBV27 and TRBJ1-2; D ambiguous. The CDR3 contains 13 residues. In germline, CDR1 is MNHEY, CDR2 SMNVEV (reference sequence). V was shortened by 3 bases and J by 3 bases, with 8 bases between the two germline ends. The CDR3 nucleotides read TGTGCCAGCAGTTTCAGGAGCCACTATGGCTACACCTTC. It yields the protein CASSFRSHYGYTF.

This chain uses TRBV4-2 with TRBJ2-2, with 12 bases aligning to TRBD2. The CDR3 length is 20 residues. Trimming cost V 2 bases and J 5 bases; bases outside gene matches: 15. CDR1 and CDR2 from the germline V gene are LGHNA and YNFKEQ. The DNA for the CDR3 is TGTGCCAGCAGCCAACAACTGGGGGCACTAGCGGGGGGTTTAACCGGGGAGCTGTTTTTT. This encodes CASSQQLGALAGGLTGELFF.

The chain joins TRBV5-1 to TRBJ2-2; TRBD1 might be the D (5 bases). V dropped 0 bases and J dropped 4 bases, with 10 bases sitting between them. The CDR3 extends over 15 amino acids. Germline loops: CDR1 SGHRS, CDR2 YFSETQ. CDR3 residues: CASSLDPGITGELFF. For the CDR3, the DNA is TGCGCCAGCAGCTTGGATCCAGGGATCACCGGGGAGCTGTTTTTT.